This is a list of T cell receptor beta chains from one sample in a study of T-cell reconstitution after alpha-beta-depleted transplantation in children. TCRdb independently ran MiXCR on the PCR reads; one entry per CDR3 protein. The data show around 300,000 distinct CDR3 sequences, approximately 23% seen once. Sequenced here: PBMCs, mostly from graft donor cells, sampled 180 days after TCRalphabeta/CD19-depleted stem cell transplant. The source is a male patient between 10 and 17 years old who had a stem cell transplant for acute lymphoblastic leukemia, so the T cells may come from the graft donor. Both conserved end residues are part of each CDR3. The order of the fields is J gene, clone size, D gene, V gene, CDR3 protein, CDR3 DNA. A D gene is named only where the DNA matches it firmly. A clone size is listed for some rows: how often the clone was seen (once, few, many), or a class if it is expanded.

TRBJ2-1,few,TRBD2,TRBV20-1,CSAWTRLGNEQFF,TGCAGTGCCTGGACTAGGTTGGGCAATGAGCAGTTCTTC
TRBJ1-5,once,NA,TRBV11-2,CASSRWQGVDQPQHF,TGTGCCAGCAGCAGATGGCAAGGGGTGGATCAGCCCCAGCATTTT
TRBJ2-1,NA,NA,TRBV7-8,CASRESRRLLINEQFF,TGTGCCAGCAGAGAGAGTCGGAGGCTCCTAATTAATGAGCAGTTCTTC
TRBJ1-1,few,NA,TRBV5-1,CASSRGGEAFF,TGCGCCAGCAGCCGGGGGGGTGAAGCTTTCTTT
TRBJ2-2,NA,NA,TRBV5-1,CASSLGVDQSTGELFF,TGCGCCAGCAGCTTGGGAGTAGATCAATCCACCGGGGAGCTGTTTTTT
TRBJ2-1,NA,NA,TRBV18,CASSPPTGWGQFF,TGTGCCAGCTCACCACCGACCGGTTGGGGGCAGTTCTTC
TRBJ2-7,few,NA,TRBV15,CATSRDLVGGYEQYF,TGTGCCACCAGCAGAGATCTTGTCGGAGGCTACGAGCAGTACTTC
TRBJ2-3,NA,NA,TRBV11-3,CASSPFIRTDTQYF,TGTGCCAGCAGCCCTTTTATTCGCACAGATACGCAGTATTTT
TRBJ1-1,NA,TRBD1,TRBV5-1,CASSWGQGVSTEAFF,TGCGCCAGCAGCTGGGGACAGGGGGTTTCGACTGAAGCTTTCTTT
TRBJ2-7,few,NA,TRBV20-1,CSAGASYEQYF,TGCAGTGCCGGGGCCTCCTACGAGCAGTACTTC
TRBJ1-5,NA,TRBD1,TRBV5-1,CASSHGTGYNQPQHF,TGCGCCAGCAGCCACGGGACAGGCTATAATCAGCCCCAGCATTTT
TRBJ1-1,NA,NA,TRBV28,CASRSQGNTEAFF,TGTGCCAGCAGGTCTCAAGGGAACACTGAAGCTTTCTTT
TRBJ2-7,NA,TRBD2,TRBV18,CASSPKSSGSSYEQYF,TGTGCCAGCTCACCAAAGTCTAGCGGAAGCTCCTACGAGCAGTACTTC
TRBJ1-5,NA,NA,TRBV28,CASSFVQGNIRNQPQHF,TGTGCCAGCAGTTTTGTACAGGGTAACATTCGGAATCAGCCCCAGCATTTT
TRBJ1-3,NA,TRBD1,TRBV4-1,CASSLQGQGGNTIYF,TGCGCCAGCAGCCTTCAGGGACAGGGAGGTAACACCATATATTTT
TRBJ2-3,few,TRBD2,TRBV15,CATSRDIGTSGRIDTQYF,TGTGCCACCAGCAGAGATATCGGGACTAGCGGGAGAATAGATACGCAGTATTTT
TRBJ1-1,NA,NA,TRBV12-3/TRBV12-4,CASSGKSGVNTEAFF,TGTGCCAGCAGTGGGAAAAGCGGCGTGAACACTGAAGCTTTCTTT
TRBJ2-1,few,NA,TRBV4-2,CASSPASGLYNEQFF,TGTGCCAGCAGCCCGGCAAGCGGACTCTACAATGAGCAGTTCTTC
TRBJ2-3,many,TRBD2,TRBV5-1,CASREGLDTQYF,TGCGCCAGCCGGGAGGGCCTTGATACGCAGTATTTT
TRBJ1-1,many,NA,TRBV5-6,CASSLPGADTEAFF,TGTGCCAGCAGCTTGCCGGGGGCGGACACTGAAGCTTTCTTT
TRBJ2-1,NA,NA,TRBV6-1,CASRQRTTRGEQFF,TGTGCCAGCAGACAAAGGACCACCCGCGGTGAGCAGTTCTTC
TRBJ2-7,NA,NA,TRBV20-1,CSARDTRDGAFYEQYF,TGCAGTGCTAGAGACACCCGGGACGGTGCATTCTACGAGCAGTACTTC
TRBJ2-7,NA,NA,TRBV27,CASSDPAGASYEQYF,TGTGCCAGCAGCGACCCCGCCGGAGCTTCCTACGAGCAGTACTTC
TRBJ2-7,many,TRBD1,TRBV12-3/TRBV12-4,CASSFGDREAGEYF,TGTGCCAGCAGTTTTGGGGACAGGGAGGCCGGGGAGTACTTC
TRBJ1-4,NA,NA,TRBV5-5,CASSRPPNEKLFF,TGTGCCAGCAGCCGGCCTCCTAATGAAAAACTGTTTTTT
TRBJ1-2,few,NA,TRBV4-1,CASGKTDSSYGYTF,TGCGCCAGCGGGAAGACGGACAGCTCCTATGGCTACACCTTC
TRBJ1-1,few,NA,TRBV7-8,CASSGRTRPIPEAFF,TGTGCCAGCAGCGGAAGAACACGGCCCATTCCTGAAGCTTTCTTT
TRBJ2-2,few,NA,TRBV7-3,CASSLITGELFF,TGTGCCAGCAGCTTAATCACCGGGGAGCTGTTTTTT
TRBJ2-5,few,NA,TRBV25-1,CASSDPGTRETQYF,TGTGCCAGCAGTGACCCCGGGACCAGGGAGACCCAGTACTTC
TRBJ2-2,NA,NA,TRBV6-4,CASSDSNKAGELFF,TGTGCCAGCAGTGACTCGAATAAAGCTGGGGAGCTGTTTTTT
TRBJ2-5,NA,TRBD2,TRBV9,CASSVSGRAEETQYF,TGTGCCAGCAGCGTTAGCGGGAGGGCTGAAGAGACCCAGTACTTC
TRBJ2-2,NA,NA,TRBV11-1,CASSDLLAGGELFF,TGTGCCAGCAGCGACCTCCTGGCGGGCGGGGAGCTGTTTTTT
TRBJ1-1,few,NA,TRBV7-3,CASSEQGSLNTEAFF,TGTGCCAGCAGCGAGCAGGGGTCCCTGAACACTGAAGCTTTCTTT
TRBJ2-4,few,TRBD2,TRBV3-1,CASSQGLAEPLAKNIQYF,TGTGCCAGCAGCCAAGGACTAGCGGAGCCCTTGGCCAAAAACATTCAGTACTTC
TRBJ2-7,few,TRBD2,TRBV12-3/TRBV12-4,CASSFSGTLYEQYF,TGTGCCAGCAGTTTCAGCGGGACCCTCTACGAGCAGTACTTC
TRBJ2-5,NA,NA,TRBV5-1,CASSLVGSRGETQYF,TGCGCCAGCAGCTTGGTAGGCTCCCGAGGAGAGACCCAGTACTTC
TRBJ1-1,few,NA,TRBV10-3,CAISPGLEAFF,TGTGCCATCAGCCCGGGACTAGAAGCTTTCTTT
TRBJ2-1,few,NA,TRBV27,CASSFVGGEQFF,TGTGCCAGCAGTTTCGTCGGAGGTGAGCAGTTCTTC
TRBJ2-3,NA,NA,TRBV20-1,CSARSGNTQYF,TGCAGTGCTAGGTCCGGGAATACGCAGTATTTT
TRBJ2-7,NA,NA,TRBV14,CASSSALILAQYF,TGTGCCAGCAGCTCAGCCCTAATTCTGGCGCAGTACTTC
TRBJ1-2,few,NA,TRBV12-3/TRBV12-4,CASSSRNYGYTF,TGTGCCAGCTCTAGTAGGAACTATGGCTACACCTTC
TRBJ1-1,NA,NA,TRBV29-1,CSVGTFEAFF,TGCAGCGTAGGGACATTTGAAGCTTTCTTT
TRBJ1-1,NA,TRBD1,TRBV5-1,CASSSWTGEGEAFF,TGCGCCAGCAGCTCGTGGACAGGGGAGGGCGAAGCTTTCTTT
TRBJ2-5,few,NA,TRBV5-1,CASSPSRGGYQETQYF,TGCGCCAGCAGCCCGAGTAGGGGTGGATACCAAGAGACCCAGTACTTC
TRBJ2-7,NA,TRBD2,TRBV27,CASSIWTSGRAGYEQYF,TGTGCCAGCAGCATCTGGACTAGCGGGAGGGCCGGATACGAGCAGTACTTC
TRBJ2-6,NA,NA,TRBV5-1,CASSQKLSGANVLTF,TGCGCCAGCAGCCAGAAACTGTCTGGGGCCAACGTCCTGACTTTC
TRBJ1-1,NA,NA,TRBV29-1,CSVEGVDFEAFF,TGCAGCGTTGAGGGAGTGGATTTTGAAGCTTTCTTT
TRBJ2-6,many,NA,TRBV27,CASSRTLGGSGANVLTF,TGTGCCAGCAGCCGAACTCTCGGGGGATCTGGGGCCAACGTCCTGACTTTC
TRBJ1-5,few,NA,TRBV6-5,CASSSRGNQPQHF,TGTGCCAGCAGTTCCCGGGGGAATCAGCCCCAGCATTTT
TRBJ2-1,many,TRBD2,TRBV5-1,CASSLVAGRYNEQFF,TGCGCCAGCAGCTTGGTAGCGGGAAGATACAATGAGCAGTTCTTC
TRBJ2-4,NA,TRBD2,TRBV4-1,CASSQVGIAGPGGKNIQYF,TGCGCCAGCAGCCAAGTAGGAATAGCAGGGCCGGGAGGCAAAAACATTCAGTACTTC
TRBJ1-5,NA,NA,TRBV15,CATSRDPGGPQPQHF,TGTGCCACCAGCAGAGATCCCGGGGGCCCTCAGCCCCAGCATTTT
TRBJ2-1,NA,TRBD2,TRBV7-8,CASSRTVLAGGGNEQFF,TGTGCCAGCAGCCGAACAGTTCTAGCGGGAGGGGGCAATGAGCAGTTCTTC
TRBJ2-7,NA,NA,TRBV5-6,CASTQGSYEQYF,TGTGCCAGCACCCAGGGTTCCTACGAGCAGTACTTC
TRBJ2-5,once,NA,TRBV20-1,CSARRLGAGETQYF,TGCAGTGCTAGGAGGTTGGGAGCTGGGGAGACCCAGTACTTC
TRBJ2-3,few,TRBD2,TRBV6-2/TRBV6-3,CASSYWGGGSRKTSTDTQYF,TGTGCCAGCAGTTACTGGGGCGGGGGATCGCGTAAGACTAGCACAGATACGCAGTATTTT
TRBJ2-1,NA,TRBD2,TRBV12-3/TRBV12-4,CASSLMGGSPYNEQFF,TGTGCCAGCAGTTTAATGGGCGGGAGCCCCTACAATGAGCAGTTCTTC
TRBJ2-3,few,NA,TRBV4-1,CASSQDNPSTDTQYF,TGCGCCAGCAGCCAAGATAATCCTTCCACAGATACGCAGTATTTT